What follows are 10 T cell receptor beta chains derived from one specimen sequenced in a study of T cells after yellow fever vaccination. TCRdb re-called the 5' RACE reads through MiXCR, storing one row per CDR3 protein. This sample has some 600,000 distinct CDR3 sequences; around 12% occur once, and the top ten carry about 15%. Sample: PBMCs, taken on the day of the yellow fever booster vaccination. These receptors were taken from a young man who received the YFV17D yellow fever vaccine.

In this sample, this clonotype turned up a few times. This sequence joins TRBV5-1 and TRBJ2-7, with D unclear. CDR3 length: 15 residues. CDR1 and CDR2 (germline): SGHRS, YFSETQ. Deletions cut 0 bases from V and 0 bases from J, with 10 bases between. The CDR3 sequence is CASSLELSSSYEQYF. DNA for the CDR3: TGCGCCAGCAGCTTGGAACTATCAAGCTCCTACGAGCAGTACTTC.

The chain employs TRBV27 and TRBJ1-2; TRBD1 matches 9 bases. This CDR3 has 15 residues. CDR1 and CDR2 (germline): MNHEY, SMNVEV (reference sequence). V was clipped by 3 bases and J by 8 bases; unmatched bases: 10. The CDR3 loop reads CASSLASTGGHGYTF. In DNA form, the CDR3 reads TGTGCCAGCAGTTTGGCCTCAACAGGGGGCCACGGCTACACCTTC.

V and J are TRBV5-4 and TRBJ2-3, with D possibly being TRBD1 (6 bases). Germline assignment: CDR1 SGHNT and CDR2 YYREEE (reference sequence). Trimming pared 9 bases from V and 4 bases from J, leaving 15 bases between. CDR3 size: 13 residues. This CDR3 reads CATLPGVPDTQYF. The CDR3 DNA reads TGTGCCACCCTTCCAGGGGTACCAGATACGCAGTATTTT.

A few counts support this clonotype. The rearrangement uses TRBV19 and TRBJ1-2; 7 positions match TRBD1. CDR1 is LNHDA and CDR2 is SQIVND in the germline V gene (reference sequence). J lost 6 bases, V lost 8 bases, and 9 bases had no gene match. CDR3 length equals 13 residues. CDR3 in amino acids: CASARGRGDGYTF. The CDR3 DNA is TGTGCCAGTGCAAGGGGGCGCGGGGATGGCTACACCTTC.

This rearrangement joins TRBV9 to TRBJ2-5; a possible D gene is TRBD2 (5 bases). Looked up from germline, CDR1 is SGDLS and CDR2 is YYNGEE. V lost 2 bases and J lost 3, with 14 bases in between. This CDR3 has 15 amino acids. CDR3 bases: TGTGCCAGCAGCGTTAGTATGCGGGCGAAAGAGACCCAGTACTTC. This codes for CASSVSMRAKETQYF.

The rearrangement joins TRBV7-7 to TRBJ2-1, with D possibly TRBD2 on 5 matching bases. This CDR3 region has 9 residues. Germline values: CDR1 SSHAT, CDR2 FNYEAQ (reference sequence). For the CDR3, the DNA is TGTAAACCGGAGGCTGAGCAGTTCTTC. It encodes CKPEAEQFF.

This clonotype showed up just a few times. V gene TRBV10-3 combines with J gene TRBJ1-5; D possibly corresponds to TRBD1 (6 bases). The germline V gene has CDR1 ENHRY and CDR2 SYGVKD. This CDR3 is built from 14 residues. Trimming took 6 bases from V and 0 from J, leaving 9 bases between them. CDR3 loop: CAIRDSPSNQPQHF. In DNA form, the CDR3 reads TGTGCCATCAGGGACAGCCCTAGCAATCAGCCCCAGCATTTT.

This chain joins TRBV19 and TRBJ2-7; either TRBD1 or TRBD2 may supply D (5 bases each). The CDR3 covers 14 residues. Germline V gene lookup returns CDR1 LNHDA and CDR2 SQIVND (reference sequence). Trimming removed 4 bases at V and 4 bases at J, with 14 bases between. The CDR3 loop reads CASSNPGRNYEQYF. The CDR3 region has the DNA TGTGCCAGTAGTAACCCGGGACGGAATTACGAGCAGTACTTC.

V is TRBV7-9 and J is TRBJ2-5; 7 nucleotides line up with TRBD2. Germline loops: CDR1 SEHNR, CDR2 FQNEAQ (reference sequence). The CDR3 length is 17 residues. V dropped 1 base and J dropped 0; count of bases not matched to a gene: 8. The CDR3 DNA follows: TGTGCCAGCAGCTTAGTGGCGGCTAGCGGATACCAAGAGACCCAGTACTTC. Translating gives CASSLVAASGYQETQYF.

Ten or more counts support this clonotype. The chain is built from TRBV12-3 or TRBV12-4 and TRBJ2-1; the D is unclear. The CDR3 runs to 13 residues. The ends were cut back, 6 bases at V and 0 bases at J, with 6 bases in the middle. CDR3: CASSPSSYNEQFF. DNA for the CDR3: TGTGCCAGCAGCCCCAGCTCCTACAATGAGCAGTTCTTC.